The rows below give T cell receptor beta chains drawn from one sample of a study of shared clonotypes between healthy human individuals. Profiled with immunoSEQ multiplex PCR; TCRdb holds only in-frame clones, not every one. The sample holds about 590,000 clones; around 95% are singletons and the top ten take about 0.11%. Sequencing was performed on naive CD8+ T cells sorted from blood. The receptor source for this set is a woman between 25 and 40 years old in good health. The CDR3 runs from the conserved cysteine through the conserved F or W. The D gene is left open where the match is weak. Size tells how often a clone was seen (once, few, many) or the class of an expanded clone, and some rows leave it out.

>few|15|TRBV5-6|TRBD2|TRBJ2-1
TGTGCCAGCAGCCCGACTAGCGGGAACTACAATGAGCAGTTCTTC
CASSPTSGNYNEQFF
>NA|15|TRBV27|TRBD2|TRBJ2-3
TGTGCCAGCAGTTACCTAGCGGGAGGTAAAAATACGCAGTATTTT
CASSYLAGGKNTQYF
>NA|14|TRBV28|TRBD1|TRBJ2-3
TGTGCCAGCAGCGGACAGGGGAGCACAGATACGCAGTATTTT
CASSGQGSTDTQYF
>NA|14|TRBV5-1|TRBD2|TRBJ2-7
TGCGCCAGCAGCCCACTAGCGGGAGCCTACGAGCAGTACTTC
CASSPLAGAYEQYF
>NA|14|TRBV28|NA|TRBJ1-5
TGTGCCAGCAGTTTATGGGGGAACAATCAGCCCCAGCATTTT
CASSLWGNNQPQHF
>once|15|TRBV5-6|TRBD2|TRBJ2-7
TGTGCCAGCAGCTTGGGGCTAGCGGGGAACTACGAGCAGTACTTC
CASSLGLAGNYEQYF
>NA|14|TRBV25-1|NA|TRBJ2-2
TGTGCCAGCAGTGAATTGTTGGCAACCGGGGAGCTGTTTTTT
CASSELLATGELFF
>NA|18|TRBV28|NA|TRBJ2-7
TGTGCCAGCAGTTCCCCTCGGGTTGATAGCGGAGTCTCCTACGAGCAGTACTTC
CASSSPRVDSGVSYEQYF
>NA|15|TRBV7-9|NA|TRBJ2-1
TGTGCCAGCAGTCCCCCCCTCGTCCGAGCCCCTGAGCAGTTCTTC
CASSPPLVRAPEQFF
>NA|12|TRBV28|NA|TRBJ2-5
TGTGCCAGCAGTTCGAGTGGAGAGACCCAGTACTTC
CASSSSGETQYF
>NA|15|TRBV9|NA|TRBJ2-1
TGTGCCAGCAGCGTGGGGAGCCAGGTCGGCAATGAGCAGTTCTTC
CASSVGSQVGNEQFF
>NA|14|TRBV30|NA|TRBJ2-7
TGTGCCTGGGACTTCGGGGGGACATCCCTCGAGCAGTACTTC
CAWDFGGTSLEQYF
>NA|15|TRBV10-3|NA|TRBJ2-1
TGTGCCACGTGGGATTCGGGGATCTCCTACAATGAGCAGTTCTTC
CATWDSGISYNEQFF
>NA|13|TRBV29-1|TRBD2|TRBJ2-2
TGCAGCGTACTAGCGTCGAACACCGGGGAGCTGTTTTTT
CSVLASNTGELFF
>NA|13|TRBV13|NA|TRBJ2-7
TGTGCCAGCCAGGGCGGAAGCTCCTACGAGCAGTACTTC
CASQGGSSYEQYF
>NA|17|TRBV27|TRBD2|TRBJ2-5
TGTGCCAGCAGTTTATCGCTTAAACTAGCGGGAGTGGAGACCCAGTACTTC
CASSLSLKLAGVETQYF
>NA|15|TRBV19|TRBD2|TRBJ2-7
TGTGCCAGTAGTCTAACTAGCGGGAGTCAGTACGAGCAGTACTTC
CASSLTSGSQYEQYF